The 18 T cell receptor beta chains below come from one sample, sequenced in a study of OX40 agonist ivuxolimab in advanced cancers. Libraries came from the immunoSEQ multiplex PCR assay. TCRdb limited this immuneACCESS table to in-frame rearrangements with V and J called. A share of clones is missing; checked studies link under half to unresolved V genes, and the rest is unexplained. The sample records approximately 76,000 clones, about 92% of which are singletons. 8% to 10% of the sample lies in the top ten. Source: CD4+ or CD8+ T cells sorted from blood, taken in a trial of the OX40 agonist ivuxolimab. These receptors were obtained from an adult with an advanced solid tumor such as melanoma, head and neck, liver or kidney cancer.

The chain uses TRBV7-3 and TRBJ2-1; no clear D. The CDR3 is 14 amino acids. V gave up 5 bases and J gave up 8 bases, with 16 bases separating them. The germline V gene encodes CDR1 SGHTA and CDR2 FQGTGA. The CDR3 protein is CASSPGVGIDEQFF. The CDR3 DNA is TGTGCCAGCAGCCCGGGTGTCGGTATCGATGAGCAGTTCTTC.

Only one count was recorded for this clone. V is TRBV27 and J is TRBJ2-7; 8 bases map to TRBD2. Germline assignment: CDR1 MNHEY and CDR2 SMNVEV (reference sequence). This CDR3 region has 15 residues. Unmatched junction bases numbered 4, after V lost 2 bases and J lost 1 base. CDR3 loop: CASSLKGGGSYEQYF. CDR3 bases: TGTGCCAGCAGTTTAAAAGGCGGGGGGTCCTACGAGCAGTACTTC.

This clone was seen only once. The chain is built from TRBV7-8 and TRBJ1-5, with unresolved D. The germline gives CDR1 SGHVS, CDR2 FQNEAQ. V gave up 2 bases and J gave up 3 bases, with 8 bases separating them. The CDR3 spans 14 residues. CDR3 bases: TGTGCCAGCAGCTTAACGGGGTCCAATCAGCCCCAGCATTTT. It specifies CASSLTGSNQPQHF.

This chain joins TRBV27 and TRBJ1-2; 10 nucleotides line up with TRBD1. Per the germline V gene, CDR1 is MNHEY and CDR2 is SMNVEV (reference sequence). CDR3 length equals 13 residues. Trimming cost V 5 bases and J 7 bases; bases outside gene matches: 4. The DNA of the CDR3 is TGTGCCAGCAGTACGACAGGGGGCGGTGGCTACACCTTC. Translation: CASSTTGGGGYTF.

The V gene is TRBV11-1, the J gene TRBJ1-2; D might be TRBD1 (6 bases). Per the germline V gene, CDR1 is SGHAT and CDR2 is FQDESV (reference sequence). There are 15 residues in the CDR3. The germline V and J ends were trimmed by 4 bases and 4 bases, with 16 bases remaining between them. The CDR3 nucleotides are TGTGCCAGCAGCTCTCCAGACAGGTTCTCCTATGGCTACACCTTC. Its translation: CASSSPDRFSYGYTF.

The CDR3 nucleotides are TGTGCCAGCAGTCTTGGGACAGGATCGTTGGATGAGCAGTTCTTC. Translating gives CASSLGTGSLDEQFF. The chain couples TRBV2 to TRBJ2-1; TRBD1 matches at 8 bases. The V and J ends lost 5 bases and 8 bases, in that order; junction bases with no gene match: 11. The CDR3 extends over 15 amino acids. CDR1 is SNHLY and CDR2 is FYNNEI in the germline V gene.

The DNA for the CDR3 is TGCGCCAGCAGCTGGGCGGACAGGGGCGCCTACAATGAGCAGTTCTTC. As protein: CASSWADRGAYNEQFF. This chain uses TRBV5-1 with TRBJ2-1, with 9 bases that match TRBD1. J lost 2 bases, V lost 3 bases, and 6 bases had no gene match. The CDR3 is 16 amino acids. Germline CDR1 SGHRS, CDR2 YFSETQ.

V usage is TRBV7-3 and J usage is TRBJ1-5, with 7 bases that match TRBD1. Germline V gives CDR1 SGHTA, CDR2 FQGTGA. The CDR3 covers 15 residues. With 0 bases clipped from V and 4 bases from J, the junction kept 3 bases outside the gene matches. The DNA of the CDR3 is TGTGCCAGCAGCTTAACAGGGGGCGGGAATCAGCCCCAGCATTTT. As protein: CASSLTGGGNQPQHF.

This chain joins TRBV27 and TRBJ2-5; D remains unclear. Germline CDR1 reads MNHEY; CDR2 reads SMNVEV (reference sequence). This CDR3 comprises 14 residues. V shed 0 bases and J shed 5 bases, with 10 bases lying between them. This chain's CDR3 is CASSLSGDGETQYF. The CDR3 coding sequence is TGTGCCAGCAGTTTATCAGGTGACGGGGAGACCCAGTACTTC.

This clone was observed a handful of times. The rearrangement joins TRBV7-3 to TRBJ2-5, with D perhaps TRBD1 (5 bases). The CDR3 spans 15 residues. Deletions cut 4 bases from V and 1 base from J, with 13 bases between. CDR1 and CDR2 from the germline V gene are SGHTA and FQGTGA. CDR3 coding DNA: TGTGCCAGCAGCTCCGTAGGGGCCGCCCAAGAGACCCAGTACTTC. This translates into CASSSVGAAQETQYF.

This chain connects TRBV5-1 to TRBJ2-6; TRBD1 aligns across 8 bases. This CDR3 region has 18 residues. J lost 4 bases, V lost 5 bases, and 14 bases had no gene match. CDR1 is SGHRS and CDR2 is YFSETQ in the germline V gene. Here the CDR3 DNA reads TGCGCCAGCAGTTTAACGACAGGGGCAGTTTACGGGGCCAACGTCCTGACTTTC. Amino acid sequence: CASSLTTGAVYGANVLTF.

This rearrangement joins TRBV6-8 to TRBJ2-3; D could derive from TRBD1 or TRBD2 (5 bases each). The CDR3 is made up of 11 amino acids. Trimming took 6 bases from V and 6 from J, leaving 7 bases between them. CDR1 MNHGY and CDR2 SAAAGT come from the germline V gene. This CDR3 is CASRWGDTQYF. The CDR3 DNA sequence: TGTGCCAGCAGATGGGGGGATACGCAGTATTTT.

The rearrangement links TRBV30 to TRBJ1-2; possible D gene TRBD1, 6 bases. This CDR3 has 16 amino acids. The V and J ends lost 3 bases and 2 bases respectively, with 19 bases between them. Germline V gene data show CDR1 as GTSNPN and CDR2 as SVGIG (reference sequence). CDR3 in amino acids: CAWSQLQRTGNYGYTF. The CDR3 region has the DNA TGTGCCTGGAGCCAGCTTCAACGCACAGGGAACTATGGCTACACCTTC.

This rearrangement joins TRBV9 to TRBJ2-5; TRBD1 matches at 10 bases. The CDR3 totals 16 residues. CDR1 and CDR2 (germline): SGDLS, YYNGEE. After removal of 3 bases from V and 5 bases from J, the junction contained 10 bases not matched to a gene. The CDR3 loop reads CASSEGGTGAGETQYF. The CDR3 nucleotides read TGTGCCAGCAGCGAAGGTGGGACAGGGGCGGGGGAGACCCAGTACTTC.

For the CDR3, the DNA is TGTGCCAGCAGCTTAGTAGGGTGGGAGCAGTACTTC. Its translation is CASSLVGWEQYF. The chain is built from TRBV11-2 and TRBJ2-7; no clear D. V was shortened by 1 base and J by 7 bases, with 8 bases between the two germline ends. CDR1 is SGHAT and CDR2 is FQNNGV in the germline V gene. The CDR3 has 12 residues. The full variable domain, completed using reference TRBV11-2 and TRBJ2-7, is EAGVAQSPRYKIIEKRQSVAFWCNPISGHATLYWYQQILGQGPKLLIQFQNNGVVDDSQLPKDRFSAERLKGVDSTLKIQPAKLEDSAVYLCASSLVGWEQYFGPGTRLTVT.

This rearrangement joins TRBV27 to TRBJ1-2; D may be TRBD1 (6 bases). Germline V gives CDR1 MNHEY, CDR2 SMNVEV (reference sequence). Trimming pared 5 bases from V and 5 bases from J, leaving 15 bases between. This CDR3 spans 14 amino acids. CDR3 in amino acids: CASSAQQGWYGYTF. The CDR3 DNA follows: TGTGCCAGCAGTGCACAACAGGGATGGTATGGCTACACCTTC.

In the case of this clone: The same CDR3 also results from other DNA sequences found in this sample. The rearrangement uses TRBV11-2 and TRBJ2-1; 7 nucleotides align to TRBD2. Per germline, CDR1 SGHAT and CDR2 FQNNGV. With V trimmed by 3 bases and J by 4 bases, 0 bases remained unmatched. CDR3 size: 13 residues. This CDR3 is CASSLGGYNEQFF. DNA for the CDR3: TGTGCCAGCAGCTTGGGAGGGTACAATGAGCAGTTCTTC.

The chain combines TRBV6-4 with TRBJ1-4; 8 bases align to TRBD1. The germline V gene has CDR1 MRHNA and CDR2 SNTAGT. V lost 3 bases and J lost 7; bases outside the gene matches: 4. This CDR3 comprises 14 residues. CDR3 protein: CASSETGEAEKLFF. The CDR3 DNA sequence: TGTGCCAGCAGTGAGACAGGGGAAGCTGAAAAACTGTTTTTT.